What follows are 28 T cell receptor beta chains derived from one specimen sequenced in a study of post-analysis software for immune sequencing data. The library was made from cDNA and included unique molecular identifiers. TCRdb re-called the PCR reads through MiXCR, storing one row per CDR3 protein. The sample holds about 820,000 distinct CDR3 sequences; roughly 50% are singletons and the top ten take approximately 4.2%. Their antigens are not known. The study's findings and limits: The study found TRBV5-6, TRBV5-1 and TRBV20-1 among a few TRBV segments more frequent in patients than controls.

Sequences were obtained from blood. These receptor sequences come from a girl aged 5 to 17 with multiple sclerosis.

V usage is TRBV20-1 and J usage is TRBJ2-4; D uncertain. This CDR3 has 13 residues. CDR1 and CDR2 (germline): DFQATT, SNEGSKA (reference sequence). The V end was cut by 5 bases, the J end by 2 bases, with 10 bases between. CDR3 coding DNA: TGCAGTGCTTCCACCTCGACCAAAAACATTCAGTACTTC. Translated: CSASTSTKNIQYF.

This clonotype was counted a few times. This chain connects TRBV7-9 to TRBJ2-7; the match to TRBD1 covers 7 bases. J lost 3 bases, V lost 4 bases, and 3 bases had no gene match. This CDR3 is 13 amino acids long. Germline CDR1 reads SEHNR; CDR2 reads FQNEAQ (reference sequence). In nucleotides, the CDR3 is TGTGCCAGCAGCTCACAGGGGTTCTACGAGCAGTACTTC. It translates to CASSSQGFYEQYF.

A few counts support this clonotype. The CDR3 nucleotides are TGTGCCAGCAGGGTACTAGCGGGGCCCTACGAGCAGTACTTC. This codes for CASRVLAGPYEQYF. The chain carries TRBV21-1 and TRBJ2-7; the D segment call TRBD2 is taken from the table without a DNA check. TRBV21-1 is shown as a pseudogene. This CDR3 is built from 14 residues.

V is TRBV20-1 and J is TRBJ2-7; TRBD2 agrees at 10 bases. Germline CDR1 is DFQATT and CDR2 is SNEGSKA (reference sequence). CDR3 size: 15 residues. V lost 0 bases to trimming and J lost 5 bases; unmatched junction nucleotides: 7. DNA for the CDR3: TGCAGTGCTAGAGAACTAGCGGGAACCTACGACGAGCAGTACTTC. This codes for CSARELAGTYDEQYF.

The genes are TRBV15 and TRBJ1-1; D gene ambiguous. The CDR3 totals 13 residues. CDR1 and CDR2 from the germline V gene are LNHNV and YYDKDF (reference sequence). V shed 5 bases and J shed 0 bases, with 7 bases lying between them. The CDR3 protein is CATSEGLNTEAFF. The CDR3 coding sequence is TGTGCCACCAGCGAAGGCCTGAACACTGAAGCTTTCTTT. Together with reference TRBV15 and TRBJ1-1, the CDR3 gives the full variable domain: DAMVIQNPRYQVTQFGKPVTLSCSQTLNHNVMYWYQQKSSQAPKLLFHYYDKDFNNEADTPDNFQSRRPNTSFCFLDIRSPGLGDTAMYLCATSEGLNTEAFFGQGTRLTVV.

A remark on this clonotype: One end of the junction is discordant with germline, which a read error may explain. The chain joins TRBV15 to TRBJ2-1; 10 bases fit TRBD2. The CDR3 is 15 residues long. Germline values: CDR1 LNHNV, CDR2 YYDKDF (reference sequence). The CDR3 loop reads CATLLAGRSHNEQFF. In nucleotides, the CDR3 is TGTGCCACCTTACTAGCGGGACGCTCCCACAATGAGCAGTTCTTC.

This clonotype was picked up a small number of times. This CDR3 is CASSRTEIQETQYF. As DNA, the CDR3 is TGCGCCAGCAGCCGCACAGAGATCCAAGAGACCCAGTACTTC. V and J are TRBV4-1 and TRBJ2-5; no firm D call. The CDR3 covers 14 residues. The V gene's germline CDR1 is MGHRA and CDR2 YSYEKL. V was clipped by 4 bases and J by 1 base, with 10 bases between them.

This sequence joins TRBV27 and TRBJ2-5; TRBD2 matches at 7 bases. The V gene's germline CDR1 is MNHEY and CDR2 SMNVEV (reference sequence). The CDR3 is made up of 14 amino acids. The V segment lost 5 bases and the J segment 5 bases; nucleotides outside the gene matches: 8. The CDR3 sequence: CASSPRTRWETQYF. The CDR3 DNA follows: TGTGCCAGCAGTCCACGGACTAGGTGGGAGACCCAGTACTTC.

The rearrangement joins TRBV6-5 to TRBJ1-6, with D perhaps matching TRBD1 (5 bases). CDR1 and CDR2 (germline): MNHEY, SVGAGI. The CDR3 totals 16 residues. The V end was cut by 5 bases, the J end by 6 bases, with 17 bases between. CDR3 amino acids: CASSRTASDSNSPLHF. The CDR3 DNA reads as TGTGCCAGCAGTAGGACGGCGAGTGACAGTAATTCACCCCTCCACTTT.

The chain links TRBV20-1 to TRBJ2-6; D remains ambiguous. V lost 6 bases and J 2 bases, leaving 20 bases between the germline ends. CDR3 length: 17 amino acids. Germline V lookup: CDR1 DFQATT, CDR2 SNEGSKA (reference sequence). As DNA, the CDR3 is TGCAGTGCGAAATTTACAGCTCCCAGCCCTGGGGCCAACGTCCTGACTTTC. Its translation: CSAKFTAPSPGANVLTF.

V usage is TRBV5-1 and J usage is TRBJ1-2; D might be TRBD1 (5 bases). The CDR3 has 13 amino acids. The germline gives CDR1 SGHRS, CDR2 YFSETQ. Trimming took 6 bases from V and 3 from J, leaving 12 bases between them. In DNA form, the CDR3 reads TGCGCCAGCAATCCAGGGTGGGACTATGGCTACACCTTC. Amino acid sequence: CASNPGWDYGYTF.

The V gene is TRBV2, the J gene TRBJ1-1, with no clear D. This CDR3 contains 14 residues. Germline loops: CDR1 SNHLY, CDR2 FYNNEI. V shed 2 bases and J shed 4 bases, with 11 bases lying between them. The CDR3 protein is CASSELGYGTEAFF. CDR3 DNA sequence: TGTGCCAGCAGTGAACTGGGGTACGGCACTGAAGCTTTCTTT.

V usage is TRBV6-1 and J usage is TRBJ2-3, with TRBD2 matching 9 bases. The CDR3 extends over 16 amino acids. The V gene end was trimmed by 2 bases and the J gene end by 2 bases; junction bases not matched to a gene: 5. Germline V gene sequence: CDR1 MNHNS, CDR2 SASEGT. This CDR3 reads CASSESLAGFTDTQYF. In nucleotides, the CDR3 is TGTGCCAGCAGTGAAAGTCTAGCGGGGTTCACAGATACGCAGTATTTT.

V gene TRBV24-1 combines with J gene TRBJ2-3; the match to TRBD2 covers 14 bases. V shed 2 bases, J shed 6 bases, and the junction held 0 bases outside the gene matches. This CDR3 has 15 amino acids. CDR1 is KGHDR and CDR2 is SFDVKD in the germline V gene. CDR3 sequence reads: CATSDWTSGRDTQYF. CDR3 DNA: TGTGCCACCAGTGATTGGACTAGCGGGAGGGATACGCAGTATTTT.

This sequence joins TRBV20-1 and TRBJ2-7; D unclear. Trimming took off 8 bases at V and 0 bases at J, with 11 bases between the two ends. CDR1 is DFQATT and CDR2 is SNEGSKA in the germline V gene (reference sequence). This CDR3 region has 12 residues. CDR3 coding DNA: TGCAGTCCCTTTAAAAGCTCCTACGAGCAGTACTTC. It encodes CSPFKSSYEQYF.

The chain employs TRBV3-1 and TRBJ2-1; 10 bases fit TRBD2. Germline V gene data show CDR1 as LGHDT and CDR2 as YNNKEL (reference sequence). V lost 4 bases, J lost 9 bases, and 12 bases stayed unmatched. This CDR3 comprises 16 residues. CDR3 bases: TGTGCCAGCAGCCGACCCATGGCTAGCGGGAGAAGTGAGCAGTTCTTC. Encoded protein: CASSRPMASGRSEQFF.

For the CDR3, the DNA is TGTGCCAGCAGTGGGTATTACTCCGGGACTAGCGGTTTAGGCAATGAGCAGTTCTTC. It translates to CASSGYYSGTSGLGNEQFF. The chain couples TRBV25-1 to TRBJ2-1, with 11 bases that match TRBD2. Per the germline V gene, CDR1 is MGHDK and CDR2 is SYGVNS. The CDR3 runs to 19 residues. V lost 4 bases, J lost 6 bases, and 17 bases stayed unmatched. The full variable domain, completed using reference TRBV25-1 and TRBJ2-1, is EADIYQTPRYLVIGTGKKITLECSQTMGHDKMYWYQQDPGMELHLIHYSYGVNSTEKGDLSSESTVSRIRTEHFPLTLESARPSHTSQYLCASSGYYSGTSGLGNEQFFGPGTRLTVL.

The rearrangement links TRBV5-1 to TRBJ2-5, with D perhaps given as TRBD1 or TRBD2 (7 bases each). CDR3 length: 14 residues. From germline, CDR1 is SGHRS and CDR2 YFSETQ. V was clipped by 5 bases and J by 4 bases, with 15 bases between them. CDR3 residues: CASRGGGRGETQYF. In nucleotides, the CDR3 is TGCGCCAGCAGGGGAGGGGGCCGAGGAGAGACCCAGTACTTC.

Only one count was recorded for this clonotype. The V call is TRBV6-9, the J call TRBJ1-2; D unclear. V lost 6 bases, J lost 7 bases, and 15 bases lay in between. CDR3 length: 13 residues. Germline loops: CDR1 MNHGY, CDR2 SVAAGI. The CDR3 reads CASSQQVRPGYTF. Here the CDR3 DNA reads TGTGCCAGCAGCCAACAAGTTAGGCCTGGCTACACCTTC.

J is TRBJ2-1 and V is TRBV5-5; 10 positions match TRBD2. This CDR3 has 16 residues. Germline V lookup: CDR1 SGHKS, CDR2 YYEKEE (reference sequence). Unmatched junction bases numbered 9, after V lost 0 bases and J lost 9 bases. CDR3 bases: TGTGCCAGCAGCTTGGAGCGGGGGGGCGCTGGCAGTGAGCAGTTCTTC. Protein sequence: CASSLERGGAGSEQFF.

The chain recombines TRBV10-3 with TRBJ1-2, with D tentatively TRBD1 (5 bases). V was trimmed by 6 bases and J by 5 bases, leaving 25 bases between them. CDR3 length: 17 amino acids. Germline CDR1 reads ENHRY; CDR2 reads SYGVKD. CDR3 in amino acids: CAIRAPGLTNQAYGYTF. CDR3 nucleotides: TGTGCCATCAGGGCCCCGGGACTAACAAATCAGGCGTATGGCTACACCTTC.

The chain couples TRBV10-3 to TRBJ2-3; D may be TRBD1 (6 bases). The germline gives CDR1 ENHRY, CDR2 SYGVKD. V lost 5 bases to trimming and J lost 3 bases, with 15 bases between them. This CDR3 spans 15 amino acids. The CDR3 bases are TGTGCCATCAGTACACAGGGTAAATTGACAGATACGCAGTATTTT. The encoded protein is CAISTQGKLTDTQYF.

This clonotype came up once. The chain recombines TRBV20-1 with TRBJ2-7; D may match TRBD1 or TRBD2 (5 bases each). The V and J ends lost 3 bases and 1 base respectively, with 10 bases between them. Germline values: CDR1 DFQATT, CDR2 SNEGSKA (reference sequence). CDR3 size: 13 residues. The CDR3 nucleotides are TGCAGTGCTAGTGGGGGAAGTTCCTACGAGCAGTACTTC. Amino acid sequence: CSASGGSSYEQYF.

This chain connects TRBV4-2 to TRBJ2-1; 11 nucleotides line up with TRBD2. Germline lookup yields CDR1 LGHNA and CDR2 YNFKEQ. After removal of 8 bases from V and 7 bases from J, the junction contained 10 bases not matched to a gene. The CDR3 consists of 15 residues. Here the CDR3 reads CASLNLAGGENEQFF. The CDR3 nucleotides are TGTGCCAGCCTAAATCTAGCGGGAGGAGAGAATGAGCAGTTCTTC.

The rearrangement uses TRBV12-5 and TRBJ2-5; D is unclear. CDR1 and CDR2 (germline): LGHNT, FRNRAP. V was trimmed by 7 bases and J by 5 bases, leaving 8 bases between them. The CDR3 runs to 11 residues. For the CDR3, the DNA is TGTGCTAGTGCCCACCGTGAGACCCAGTACTTC. Translation: CASAHRETQYF.

The chain uses TRBV6-6 and TRBJ2-3; perhaps TRBD1 as D (5 bases). The assigned J gene may be wrong: the sequence end matches TRBJ1-5 better. This CDR3 has 13 residues. Germline V gene sequence: CDR1 MNHNY, CDR2 SVGAGI (reference sequence). In DNA, the CDR3 is TGTGCCAGCAGTAGCCAGGGACATCAGCCCCAGCATTTT. Its protein is CASSSQGHQPQHF.

The chain combines TRBV3-1 with TRBJ2-1, with 10 bases matching TRBD1. Germline CDR1 reads LGHDT; CDR2 reads YNNKEL (reference sequence). The CDR3 is 17 amino acids. The J segment lost 10 bases and the V segment lost 1 base, leaving 13 bases of the junction unmatched. The DNA of the CDR3 is TGTGCCAGCAGCCAAGCTCGCGGGACAGGGGCTTCTAGGGAGCAGTTCTTC. It codes for CASSQARGTGASREQFF.

This rearrangement joins TRBV20-1 to TRBJ1-4; D not certain. Germline V CDR1 and CDR2: DFQATT, SNEGSKA (reference sequence). The CDR3 is made up of 12 amino acids. The CDR3 spells CSLIWANEKLFF. The CDR3 coding sequence is TGCAGCCTGATTTGGGCGAATGAAAAACTGTTTTTT.